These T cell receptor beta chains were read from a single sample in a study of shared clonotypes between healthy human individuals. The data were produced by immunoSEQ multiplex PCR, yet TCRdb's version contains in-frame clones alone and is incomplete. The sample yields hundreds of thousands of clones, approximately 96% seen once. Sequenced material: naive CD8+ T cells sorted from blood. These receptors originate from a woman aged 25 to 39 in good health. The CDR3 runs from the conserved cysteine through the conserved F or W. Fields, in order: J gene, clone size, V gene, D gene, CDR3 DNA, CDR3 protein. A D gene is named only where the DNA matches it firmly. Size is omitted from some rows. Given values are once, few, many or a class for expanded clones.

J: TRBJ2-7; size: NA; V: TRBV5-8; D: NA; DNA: TGTGCCAGCAGCTTTCGTTGGGGCTACGAGCAGTACTTC; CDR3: CASSFRWGYEQYF
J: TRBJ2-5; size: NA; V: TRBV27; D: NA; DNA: TGTGCCAGCCATGGGCTGAGTTTGAAGACCCAGTACTTC; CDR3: CASHGLSLKTQYF
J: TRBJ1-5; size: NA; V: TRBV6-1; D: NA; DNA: TGTGCCAGCAGTGGGAGGTATCAGCCCCAGCATTTT; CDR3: CASSGRYQPQHF
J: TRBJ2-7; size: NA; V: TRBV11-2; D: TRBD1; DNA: TGTGCCAGCAGCATAGGCAGGGGGAACTACGAGCAGTACTTC; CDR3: CASSIGRGNYEQYF
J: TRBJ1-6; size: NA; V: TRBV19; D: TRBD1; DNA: TGTGCCAGTAGTATTTGGACAGGGAATTCACCCCTCCACTTT; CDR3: CASSIWTGNSPLHF
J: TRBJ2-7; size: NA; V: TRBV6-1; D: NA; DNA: TGTGCCACAACGACCCGGGAGTTCCCCTACGAGCAGTACTTC; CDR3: CATTTREFPYEQYF
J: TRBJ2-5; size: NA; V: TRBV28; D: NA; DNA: TGTGCCAGCAGTTCCGTGTCGGAGACCCAGTACTTC; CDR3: CASSSVSETQYF
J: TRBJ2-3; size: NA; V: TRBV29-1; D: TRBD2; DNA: TGCAGCGGGAATAGCGGGCAATTCCCTAACACAGATACGCAGTATTTT; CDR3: CSGNSGQFPNTDTQYF
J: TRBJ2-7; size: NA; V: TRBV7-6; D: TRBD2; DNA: TGTGCCAGCGCTAGCGGGAACTCCTACGAGCAGTACTTC; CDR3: CASASGNSYEQYF
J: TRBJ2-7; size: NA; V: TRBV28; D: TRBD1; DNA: TGTGCCAGCAGTACCCTGGACAGGGTGGTCATTGACTCCTACGAGCAGTACTTC; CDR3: CASSTLDRVVIDSYEQYF
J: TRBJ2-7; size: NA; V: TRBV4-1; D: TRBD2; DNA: TGCGCCAGCAGCCCCTCGGGACTAACCTACGAGCAGTACTTC; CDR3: CASSPSGLTYEQYF
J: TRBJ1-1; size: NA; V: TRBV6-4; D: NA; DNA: TGTGCCAGCAGGCACAAGGGGGACACTGAAGCTTTCTTT; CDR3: CASRHKGDTEAFF
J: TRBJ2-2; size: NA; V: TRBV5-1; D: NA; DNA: TGCGCCAGCAGCTCCCTGGGCACCCTCACCGGGGAGCTGTTTTTT; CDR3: CASSSLGTLTGELFF
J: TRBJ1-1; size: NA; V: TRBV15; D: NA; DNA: TGTGCCACCAGCAGAGATATCACTGAAGCTTTCTTT; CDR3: CATSRDITEAFF
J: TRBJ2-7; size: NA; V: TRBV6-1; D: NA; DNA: TGTGCCAGCAAGGGACAAGACTACGAGCAGTACTTC; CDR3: CASKGQDYEQYF
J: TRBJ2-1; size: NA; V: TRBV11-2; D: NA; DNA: TGTGCCAGCAGCTTAGGAGGACAGCCGGATGAGCAGTTCTTC; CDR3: CASSLGGQPDEQFF
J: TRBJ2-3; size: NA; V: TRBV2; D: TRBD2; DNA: TGTGCCAGCAGCGGGGGACTAGCGGGAGAGGCAGATACGCAGTATTTT; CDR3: CASSGGLAGEADTQYF
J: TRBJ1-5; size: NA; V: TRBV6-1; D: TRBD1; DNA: TGTGCCAGCAGTGGACCGGGACAGGGGAATCAGCCCCAGCATTTT; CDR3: CASSGPGQGNQPQHF
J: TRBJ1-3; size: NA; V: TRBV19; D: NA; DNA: TGTGCCAGTAGATCAGGGATTAACTCTGGAAACACCATATATTTT; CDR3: CASRSGINSGNTIYF
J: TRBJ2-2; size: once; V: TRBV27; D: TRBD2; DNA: TGTGCCAGCAGCCTCGCCCCCGGACTAGCTAGGAACACCGGGGAGCTGTTTTTT; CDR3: CASSLAPGLARNTGELFF
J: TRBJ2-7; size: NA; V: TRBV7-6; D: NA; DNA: TGTGCCAGCAGCCGACGGGACCACGGGTTGGAGCAGTACTTC; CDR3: CASSRRDHGLEQYF
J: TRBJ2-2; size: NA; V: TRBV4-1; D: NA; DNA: TGCGCCAGCAGCCAAGAGCCCAGCGGGTCTCTCAAAAACACCGGGGAGCTGTTTTTT; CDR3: CASSQEPSGSLKNTGELFF
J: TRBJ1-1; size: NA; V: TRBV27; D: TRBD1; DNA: TGTGCCAGCAGTTTATCGACAGGGGTTGAAGCTTTCTTT; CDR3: CASSLSTGVEAFF
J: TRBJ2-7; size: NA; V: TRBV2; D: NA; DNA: TGTGCCAGCAGTGAGAGAGGACTATCCCCCTACGAGCAGTACTTC; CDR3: CASSERGLSPYEQYF
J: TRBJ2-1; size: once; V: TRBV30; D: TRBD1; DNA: TGTGCCTGGACAGGGGGATCGGGCAATGAGCAGTTCTTC; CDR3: CAWTGGSGNEQFF
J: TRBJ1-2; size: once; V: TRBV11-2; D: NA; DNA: TGTGCCAGCAGCTTAGTAATTATGCAGGGCCACTATGGCTACACCTTC; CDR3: CASSLVIMQGHYGYTF
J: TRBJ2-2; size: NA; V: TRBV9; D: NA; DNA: TGTGCCAGCAGCTATGGTCCCGGGGAGCTGTTTTTT; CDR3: CASSYGPGELFF
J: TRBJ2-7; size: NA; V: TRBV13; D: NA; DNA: TGTGCCAGCAGCCCCGCCGGGACACTATACGAGCAGTACTTC; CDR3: CASSPAGTLYEQYF
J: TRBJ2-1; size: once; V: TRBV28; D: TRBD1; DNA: TGTGCCAGCAGTTTATTCAGGGGGAATGAGCAGTTCTTC; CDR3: CASSLFRGNEQFF
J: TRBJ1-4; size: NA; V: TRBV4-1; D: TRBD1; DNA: TGCGCCAGCAGCCACTACCTACAGGGGCCCGAGGATGAAAAACTGTTTTTT; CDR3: CASSHYLQGPEDEKLFF
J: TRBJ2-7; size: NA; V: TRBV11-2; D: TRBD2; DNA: TGTGCCAGCCAGCTAGGGGCGGGAGGGCTTCGGGAGCAGTACTTC; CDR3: CASQLGAGGLREQYF
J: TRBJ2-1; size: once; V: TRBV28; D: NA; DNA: TGTGCCAGCAGTTCCGCCCTCCTAGCCGCGGACAATGAGCAGTTCTTC; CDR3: CASSSALLAADNEQFF
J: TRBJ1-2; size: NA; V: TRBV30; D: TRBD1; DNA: TGTGCCTGGAGTTCCGGGACAGGGCGCTATGGCTACACCTTC; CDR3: CAWSSGTGRYGYTF
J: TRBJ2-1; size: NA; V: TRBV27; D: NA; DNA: TGTGCCAGCAGTTCCCTAACTAGTCCTACTGAGCAGTTCTTC; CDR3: CASSSLTSPTEQFF
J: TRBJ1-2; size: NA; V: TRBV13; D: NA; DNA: TGTGCCAGCAGCTTAGTCTCGGTTGGCTACACCTTC; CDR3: CASSLVSVGYTF
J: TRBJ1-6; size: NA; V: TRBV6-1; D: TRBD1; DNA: TGTGCCAGCAGTGGGACAGGGAGCTCCTATAATTCACCCCTCCACTTT; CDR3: CASSGTGSSYNSPLHF
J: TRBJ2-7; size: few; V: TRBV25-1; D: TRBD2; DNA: TGTGCCAGCAGCGTTTGGACTAGCGGGACTTACGAGCAGTACTTC; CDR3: CASSVWTSGTYEQYF
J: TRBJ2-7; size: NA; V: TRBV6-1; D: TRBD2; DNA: TGTGCCAGCAGTGGCGGGGGGATCTCCTACGAGCAGTACTTC; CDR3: CASSGGGISYEQYF
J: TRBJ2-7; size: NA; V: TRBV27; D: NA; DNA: TGTGCCAGCAAGGGACACCTCGCCTACGAGCAGTACTTC; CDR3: CASKGHLAYEQYF
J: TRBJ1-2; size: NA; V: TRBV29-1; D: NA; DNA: TGCAGCGTCGACTGGGGACACGGCTACACCTTC; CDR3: CSVDWGHGYTF
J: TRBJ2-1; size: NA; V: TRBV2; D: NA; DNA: TGTGCCAGCGACGGTGTTACAAATGAGCAGTTCTTC; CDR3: CASDGVTNEQFF
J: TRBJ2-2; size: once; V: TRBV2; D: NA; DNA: TGTGCCAGCAGTGATAAAGGCGGTAACACCGGGGAGCTGTTTTTT; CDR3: CASSDKGGNTGELFF
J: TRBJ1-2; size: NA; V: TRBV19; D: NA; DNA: TGTGCCAGTAGTATAGCCCCCACAGGCGTCTATGGCTACACCTTC; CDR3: CASSIAPTGVYGYTF
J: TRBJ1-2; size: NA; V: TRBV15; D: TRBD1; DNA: TGTGCCACCAGCAGAGATTTACCGGGACAGGGACACTATGGCTACACCTTC; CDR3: CATSRDLPGQGHYGYTF
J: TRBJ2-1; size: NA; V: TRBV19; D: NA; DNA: TGTGCCAGTAAATTTGACCGGCAGCACTACAATGAGCAGTTCTTC; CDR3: CASKFDRQHYNEQFF
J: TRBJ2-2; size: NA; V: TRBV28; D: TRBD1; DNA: TGTGCCAGCAGTCAGACAGGGAGCACCGGGGAGCTGTTTTTT; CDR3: CASSQTGSTGELFF
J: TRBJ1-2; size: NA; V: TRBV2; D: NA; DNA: TGTGCCAGCAGTGAAGGGTTACTCCCAACTAACTATGGCTACACCTTC; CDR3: CASSEGLLPTNYGYTF
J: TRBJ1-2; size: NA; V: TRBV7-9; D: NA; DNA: TGTGCCAGCAGCTTCGCCGGGCCTAACCTTGGCTACACCTTC; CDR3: CASSFAGPNLGYTF
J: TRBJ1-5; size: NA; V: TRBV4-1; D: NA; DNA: TGCGCCAGCAGGATCAGCTTCTATAGCAATCAGCCCCAGCATTTT; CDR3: CASRISFYSNQPQHF
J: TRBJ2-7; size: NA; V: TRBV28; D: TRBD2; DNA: TGTGCCAGCAGTTACCTAGCGGATTACTACGAGCAGTACTTC; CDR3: CASSYLADYYEQYF
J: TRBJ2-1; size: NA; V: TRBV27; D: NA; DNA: TGTGCCAGCAGCATGAGGAAGGTAGGGCATGAGCAGTTCTTC; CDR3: CASSMRKVGHEQFF
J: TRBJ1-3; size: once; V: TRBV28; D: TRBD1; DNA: TGTGCCAGCAGTTCTCCGGGACAGGGCGTCCCTTCAAACACCATATATTTT; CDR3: CASSSPGQGVPSNTIYF
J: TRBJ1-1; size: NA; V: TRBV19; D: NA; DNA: TGTGCCAGTAGCGTGGGGGAAGTCACTGAAGCTTTCTTT; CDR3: CASSVGEVTEAFF
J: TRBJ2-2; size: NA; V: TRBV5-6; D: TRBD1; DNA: TGTGCCAGCGAGACAGGGACCACCGGGGAGCTGTTTTTT; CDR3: CASETGTTGELFF
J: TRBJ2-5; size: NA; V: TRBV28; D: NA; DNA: TGTGCGACCGTGCAAGAGACCCAGTACTTC; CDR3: CATVQETQYF
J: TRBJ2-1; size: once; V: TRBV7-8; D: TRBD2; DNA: TGTGCCAGCAGCTTAGCAGCGGGGGTAGGTGAGCAGTTCTTC; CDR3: CASSLAAGVGEQFF
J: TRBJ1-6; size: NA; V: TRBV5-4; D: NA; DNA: TGTGCCAGCAGCAATACCCCGGGAGCAGAGCGCTTT; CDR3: CASSNTPGAERF
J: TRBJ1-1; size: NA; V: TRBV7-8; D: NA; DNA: TGTGCCAGCAGAGGTAAACAGCCAATGAACACTGAAGCTTTCTTT; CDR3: CASRGKQPMNTEAFF
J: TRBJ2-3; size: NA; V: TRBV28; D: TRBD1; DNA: TGTGCCAGCAGTTTAGAACCGGGACAGGGGGACACAGATACGCAGTATTTT; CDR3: CASSLEPGQGDTDTQYF